This T cell receptor beta chain was captured by sequencing in a study of T cells in Graves' hyperthyroidism and ophthalmopathy. Germline CDR1 is SQVTM and CDR2 is ANQGSEA. Losses at the gene ends were 6 bases for V and 5 bases for J; bases not matched to a gene: 4. The CDR3 has 12 residues. Authors of the study amplified TCR beta CDR3 regions from RNA transcripts. Primed by the HTBI set, a first-round RT-PCR was run on the TCR CDR3. A single record per CDR3 protein comes from TCRdb applying MiXCR to the multiplex PCR reads. The table records roughly 420,000 distinct CDR3 sequences, approximately 14% of them present only once. It was considered stable Graves' hyperthyroidism when ophthalmopathy did not progress within 18 months. Exclusion criteria comprised uncontrolled infection, other autoimmune disease, pregnancy or lactation. There are a few counts of this clonotype.

The chain is built from TRBV29-1 and TRBJ2-3; TRBD1 agrees at 8 bases. The origin of this receptor is a woman between 18 and 30 years old with Graves' hyperthyroidism. Material for sequencing was blood. CDR3 DNA sequence: TGCAGCGTGGACAGGGCCGGAGATACGCAGTATTTT. This translates into CSVDRAGDTQYF.